The 25 T cell receptor beta chains in this list originate from one sample, sequenced in a study of T cell responses to AZD1222 COVID-19 vaccine. The repertoire was sequenced with immunoSEQ multiplex PCR; TCRdb's copy has only in-frame clones and lacks some. This table holds approximately 120,000 clones, 75% to 90% found once. This specimen was peripheral blood, taken on day 0 of AZD1222 vaccination. The receptor set was obtained from an adult in good health.

The V call is TRBV27, the J call TRBJ1-1, with D hard to call. V was cut by 3 bases and J by 3 bases, with 8 bases left in between. This CDR3 region has 13 residues. Germline V CDR1 and CDR2: MNHEY, SMNVEV (reference sequence). This CDR3 reads CASSFRVDTEAFF. The DNA of the CDR3 is TGTGCCAGCAGTTTTCGGGTGGACACTGAAGCTTTCTTT.

The rearrangement links TRBV7-2 to TRBJ2-7; TRBD1 matches 7 bases. This CDR3 has 16 residues. Germline V gene sequence: CDR1 SGHTA, CDR2 FQGNSA. Trimming took 2 bases from V and 0 from J; bases not matched to a gene: 7. The chain's CDR3 is CASSLQPGQFSYEQYF. Written as DNA, the CDR3 is TGTGCCAGCAGCTTACAGCCGGGACAGTTCTCCTACGAGCAGTACTTC.

This clone was seen only once. This chain joins TRBV11-2 and TRBJ2-1; no clear D. The germline V gene has CDR1 SGHAT and CDR2 FQNNGV. V gave up 4 bases and J gave up 7 bases, with 14 bases separating them. This CDR3 comprises 14 residues. The CDR3 sequence is CASSSLSAGNEQFF. The CDR3 DNA sequence: TGTGCCAGCAGCTCCTTGTCGGCCGGAAATGAGCAGTTCTTC. The full variable domain, in which reference TRBV11-2 and TRBJ2-1 provide the parts outside the CDR3, is EAGVAQSPRYKIIEKRQSVAFWCNPISGHATLYWYQQILGQGPKLLIQFQNNGVVDDSQLPKDRFSAERLKGVDSTLKIQPAKLEDSAVYLCASSSLSAGNEQFFGPGTRLTVL.

CDR3: CASSLLGVANYGYTF. CDR3 coding DNA: TGTGCCAGCAGCTTGTTGGGTGTAGCTAACTATGGCTACACCTTC. The chain joins TRBV7-9 to TRBJ1-2; D remains unclear. CDR1 and CDR2 (germline): SEHNR, FQNEAQ (reference sequence). V was trimmed by 3 bases and J by 0 bases, leaving 11 bases between them. The CDR3 loop spans 15 amino acids.

This chain joins TRBV3-1 (or the pseudogene TRBV3-2) and TRBJ1-6; the D gene is possibly TRBD1 (5 bases). Germline V gives CDR1 LGHDT, CDR2 YNNKEL (reference sequence). V lost 0 bases, J lost 7 bases, and 7 bases lay in between. CDR3 length: 14 residues. CDR3 coding DNA: TGTGCCAGCAGCCAAGATTGGGGGAATTCACCCCTCCACTTT. Protein sequence: CASSQDWGNSPLHF.

CDR3 nucleotide sequence: TGTGCCAGCAGCCAAGATCCGGCACGGACTAGCACAGATACGCAGTATTTT. It codes for CASSQDPARTSTDTQYF. This chain connects TRBV14 to TRBJ2-3; D is possibly TRBD2 (5 bases). CDR1 is SGHDN and CDR2 is FVKESK in the germline V gene. Trimming took off 0 bases at V and 0 bases at J, with 13 bases between the two ends. The CDR3 contains 17 residues.

The chain joins TRBV11-3 to TRBJ1-2; maybe TRBD1 (5 bases). There are 15 residues in the CDR3. In germline, CDR1 is SGHNT, CDR2 YENEEA. The germline V and J ends were trimmed by 5 bases and 3 bases, with 16 bases remaining between them. The CDR3 is CASSPQGSYYYGYTF. The CDR3 nucleotides read TGTGCCAGCAGCCCTCAGGGTAGCTATTACTATGGCTACACCTTC.

This chain connects TRBV13 to TRBJ1-1, with D perhaps TRBD1 (5 bases). Trimming took off 5 bases at V and 1 base at J, with 11 bases between the two ends. The CDR3 length is 14 residues. Germline-derived CDR1 and CDR2 are PRHDT and FYEKMQ (reference sequence). CDR3 coding DNA: TGTGCCAGCAGCGGCAGGGAGGGGAACACTGAAGCTTTCTTT. This codes for CASSGREGNTEAFF.

V and J are TRBV9 and TRBJ1-1; possible D gene TRBD1, 6 bases. The length of the CDR3 is 14 residues. CDR1 is SGDLS, CDR2 YYNGEE, per germline. The V gene lost 0 bases and the J gene lost 5 bases, with 11 bases spanning the gap. In DNA form, the CDR3 reads TGTGCCAGCAGCGTAGAGGGGGGGCTGACTGAAGCTTTCTTT. This encodes CASSVEGGLTEAFF. Using reference TRBV9 and TRBJ1-1 for the parts outside the CDR3, the full variable domain is DSGVTQTPKHLITATGQRVTLRCSPRSGDLSVYWYQQSLDQGLQFLIQYYNGEERAKGNILERFSAQQFPDLHSELNLSSLELGDSALYFCASSVEGGLTEAFFGQGTRLTVV.

The chain employs TRBV4-2 and TRBJ2-1; 12 nucleotides agree with TRBD2. In germline, CDR1 is LGHNA, CDR2 YNFKEQ. The CDR3 consists of 16 residues. V lost 3 bases, J lost 9 bases, and 9 bases stayed unmatched. In DNA form, the CDR3 reads TGTGCCAGCAGCCACACCGCTAGCGGGGGGGCCTTTGAGCAGTTCTTC. Amino acids: CASSHTASGGAFEQFF.

The rearrangement links TRBV28 to TRBJ2-3; possible D gene TRBD1, 6 bases. The V end lost 6 bases, the J end lost 2 bases, and 9 bases lay between the germline ends. CDR3 length: 13 residues. The germline gives CDR1 MDHEN, CDR2 SYDVKM. This CDR3 reads CASRTGITDTQYF. The CDR3 nucleotides are TGTGCCAGCAGAACAGGGATCACAGATACGCAGTATTTT.

The chain joins TRBV9 to TRBJ2-2; D ambiguous. Trimming removed 4 bases at V and 6 bases at J, with 7 bases between. Germline V lookup: CDR1 SGDLS, CDR2 YYNGEE. This CDR3 has 12 residues. The CDR3 DNA is TGTGCCAGCAGCCTTCTAGCCGGGGAGCTGTTTTTT. Protein product: CASSLLAGELFF.

The chain joins TRBV30 to TRBJ1-2; possibly TRBD1 for D (5 bases). The CDR3 is 10 residues long. Germline CDR1 GTSNPN, CDR2 SVGIG (reference sequence). V lost 7 bases to trimming and J lost 4 bases, with 7 bases between them. CDR3 residues: CASQGYGYTF. In DNA form, the CDR3 reads TGTGCCTCTCAGGGCTATGGCTACACCTTC.

V is TRBV28 and J is TRBJ2-1; 7 bases line up with TRBD1. Germline assignment: CDR1 MDHEN and CDR2 SYDVKM. Trimming at V came to 6 bases and at J to 5 bases, leaving 13 bases not matched to a gene. The CDR3 has 16 residues. The CDR3 bases are TGTGCCAGCAGCCTCACCTTAAGGGACAGAAACAATGAGCAGTTCTTC. This sequence encodes CASSLTLRDRNNEQFF.

This sequence joins TRBV30 and TRBJ2-1, with D hard to call. Trimming cost V 2 bases and J 0 bases, with 11 bases left between them. The CDR3 runs 15 residues. The V gene's germline CDR1 is GTSNPN and CDR2 SVGIG (reference sequence). CDR3 in DNA: TGTGCCTGGAGTAAGCAGGCGGACTCCTACAATGAGCAGTTCTTC. Protein sequence: CAWSKQADSYNEQFF.

This chain connects TRBV15 to TRBJ2-3; D gene uncertain. The ends were cut back, 5 bases at V and 5 bases at J, with 11 bases in the middle. The CDR3 sequence is 13 residues long. Germline CDR1 LNHNV, CDR2 YYDKDF (reference sequence). Here the CDR3 DNA reads TGTGCCACCAGCCCCTCGACCGGAGATACGCAGTATTTT. Its translation: CATSPSTGDTQYF.

This clone came up a few times. The gene calls are TRBV5-6 and TRBJ1-3, with no clear D. Germline CDR1 SGHDT, CDR2 YYEEEE. Between the trimmed V and J ends, which lost 0 bases and 2 bases, there was a span of 6 bases. The CDR3 spans 14 residues. CDR3 DNA sequence: TGTGCCAGCAGCTTGGGAACAGCTGGAAACACCATATATTTT. Its protein product is CASSLGTAGNTIYF.

This clone has a handful of counts. The genes are TRBV20-1 and TRBJ2-3; D unclear. The CDR3 covers 11 residues. Trimming removed 1 base at V and 3 bases at J, with 2 bases between. Germline V lookup: CDR1 DFQATT, CDR2 SNEGSKA (reference sequence). The CDR3 loop is CSARATDTQYF. DNA of the CDR3: TGCAGTGCTAGAGCGACAGATACGCAGTATTTT.

In this sample, this clone turned up once. This chain joins TRBV28 and TRBJ1-5, with 10 nucleotides matching TRBD1. The CDR3 has 14 amino acids. Germline-derived CDR1 and CDR2 are MDHEN and SYDVKM. The junction had 1 base not matched to a gene; V was cut back by 4 bases and J by 4 bases. The CDR3 coding sequence is TGTGCCAGCAGTTCGGGACAGGGGAATCAGCCCCAGCATTTT. Translation gives CASSSGQGNQPQHF.

The rearrangement uses TRBV6-2 or TRBV6-3 and TRBJ2-5, with D hard to call. The V gene's germline CDR1 is MNHEY and CDR2 SVGEGT. V lost 6 bases and J lost 3, with 11 bases in between. The CDR3 consists of 13 residues. The CDR3 here is CASSNGLEETQYF. The CDR3 DNA sequence: TGTGCCAGCAGCAACGGTCTAGAAGAGACCCAGTACTTC.

The J gene is TRBJ1-1, the V gene TRBV11-3; tentatively, D is TRBD1 (6 bases). CDR1 and CDR2 from the germline V gene are SGHNT and YENEEA. The germline V and J ends were trimmed by 4 bases and 1 base, with 10 bases remaining between them. The CDR3 consists of 14 residues. In DNA, the CDR3 is TGTGCCAGCAGCTCTAGGACAGAGAACACTGAAGCTTTCTTT. This gives the protein CASSSRTENTEAFF.

The chain couples TRBV19 to TRBJ1-2; D ambiguous. Germline lookup yields CDR1 LNHDA and CDR2 SQIVND (reference sequence). The CDR3 loop spans 15 amino acids. V was trimmed by 3 bases and J by 2 bases, leaving 13 bases between them. CDR3 sequence reads: CASSISVDVNYGYTF. CDR3 bases: TGTGCCAGTAGTATTTCGGTGGACGTAAACTATGGCTACACCTTC.

J is TRBJ2-6 and V is TRBV2, with 8 bases that match TRBD1. J gave up 3 bases and V 6 bases, and 7 bases lay outside the gene matches. CDR1 and CDR2 (germline): SNHLY, FYNNEI. CDR3 length: 16 residues. The CDR3 region has the DNA TGTGCCAGCAGGGACAGGGAGGATTTTGGGGCCAACGTCCTGACTTTC. The encoded protein is CASRDREDFGANVLTF.

The chain links TRBV5-1 to TRBJ1-1; the match to TRBD1 covers 11 bases. The V and J ends lost 4 bases and 6 bases, in that order; junction bases with no gene match: 5. The germline gives CDR1 SGHRS, CDR2 YFSETQ. The CDR3 runs to 14 residues. CDR3 in amino acids: CASSRAGQGAEAFF. The CDR3 DNA reads as TGCGCCAGCAGCCGGGCGGGACAGGGGGCTGAAGCTTTCTTT.

The chain links TRBV28 to TRBJ1-1; D unresolved. CDR3 length: 15 amino acids. The germline V gene encodes CDR1 MDHEN and CDR2 SYDVKM. V lost 3 bases to trimming and J lost 10 bases, with 21 bases between them. The chain's CDR3 is CASSFPEDARIRAFF. The CDR3 nucleotides are TGTGCCAGCAGTTTCCCCGAAGACGCGAGGATACGAGCTTTCTTT.